The T cell receptor beta chain described here comes from a study of shared clonotypes between healthy human individuals. Every immunoSEQ plate was one replicate of a subset's evenly spread DNA. TCRdb's copy holds only in-frame clones and misses some; the assay was immunoSEQ multiplex PCR. The top ten clones hold around 0.61% of a sample with over 850,000 clones, about four fifths of them seen once. Trimming removed 4 bases at V and 3 bases at J, with 13 bases between. Germline values: CDR1 SGHNT, CDR2 YYREEE (reference sequence). The CDR3 has 14 residues. The clonotype originates from a man between 18 and 35 years old in good health. Some clones in this sample may be carry-over from other donors' samples. The specimen was memory CD4+ T cells from PBMCs. Subset denoted: CD45RA-negative fraction. The chain joins TRBV5-4 to TRBJ1-1; D is perhaps TRBD1 (6 bases). The CDR3 DNA reads TGTGCCAGCAGCCCACAGGGCGTAGACACTGAAGCTTTCTTT. It yields the protein CASSPQGVDTEAFF. The complete variable domain, with remaining parts taken from reference TRBV5-4 and TRBJ1-1, reads ETGVTQSPTHLIKTRGQQVTLRCSSQSGHNTVSWYQQALGQGPQFIFQYYREEENGRGNFPPRFSGLQFPNYSSELNVNALELDDSALYLCASSPQGVDTEAFFGQGTRLTVV.